This TCR beta chain was observed in a study of long-term antiretroviral therapy in people with HIV (dated by TCRdb to the early 2020s). Background for the entire study: The earliest samples were collected roughly a decade before the 2015 WHO recommendation for immediate ART, at a time when ART was usually postponed until CD4 counts fell. Test extractions of a monoclonal T-cell line alongside 30 to 35 polyclonal samples showed no cross-contamination during QIAcube processing. This retrospective serial study examined whether starting ART and sustained HIV suppression were associated with changes in the composition and diversity of the TRB repertoire in peripheral blood. Among the 30 to 35 participants with HIV, eleven were female. A total of 150 to 200 cryopreserved PBMC samples came from 25 to 35 adults with confirmed HIV infection and were collected serially over a mean of roughly six years (range 1-12). What the study reported, not specific to this receptor: Starting ART was linked to a significant rise in TRB diversity, yet even after long-term ART the diversity remained significantly lower than in transplant donor controls. Unsorted PBMC were profiled instead of sorted CD4+ and CD8+ T cells because pre-ART samples had limited cell numbers. CDR3 length ranges in HIV repertoires were narrower than in controls, and network structure suggested an antigen-experienced repertoire with only a slight naive shift after ART. Because PBMC availability was limited, only the TCR beta chain was sequenced, with no alpha chain pairing. The samples span the years 2004 to 2017, and the ART regimens used may be less effective than current regimens. Inferences about post-ART repertoire changes were limited because no data were available on ART adherence, viral resistance or therapy changes. Expanded TRB clones identified before ART initiation dominated the repertoire across all time points, though the dominance fluctuated and decreased in many PLHIV after ART.

Comment on this clone: What this receptor recognizes is not known. The input lacks base qualities; no much larger clone sits a single base away.

The immunoSEQ hsTCRB v3.0 assay was used at survey level resolution to sequence the TRB variable region. The target sequencing depth for TRB was about 35,000-50,000 T-cell genomes per sample. TRB libraries were pooled and sequenced on an Illumina MiSeq using a v3 150-cycle kit. Per the source publication's procedure: Repertoire analysis ran in R within a reproducible Nextflow workflow covering QC, data transformation and analysis. Custom analyses were implemented in LymphoSeq2, an R package for AIRR-Seq data exploration. Several samples that yielded fewer than 5000 total TRB sequences were excluded, so that 150 to 200 HIV repertoires were analyzed. Among the 180 to 200 HIV repertoires that were kept, some 60 were collected before ART initiation and over 120 were collected after ART initiation. Each repertoire was downsampled to 5000 TRB nucleotide sequences, and summary statistics were averaged across 100 downsampling iterations. TRB sequences were retained for analysis only if CDR3 regions of at least seven amino acids were present. Diversity was measured with a Shannon entropy-derived clonality score and the Gini coefficient. In repertoire networks, the top 5000 CDR3 amino acid sequences were linked whenever an edit distance of one separated two sequences. GLIPH2 predicted antigen specificity groups and MHC restriction for TRB CDR3 amino acid sequences. To flag known CMV, EBV, HIV or tissue antigen associations, CDR3 amino acid sequences were matched against VDJdb and McPAS-TCR. Pre-ART, post-ART and control groups were compared with Wilcoxon signed-rank tests and Holm-Bonferroni correction. TCRdb's version of the immuneACCESS table is confined to in-frame rearrangements and falls short of the full clone set. An unresolved V gene accounts for under half of the shortfall where checked; the remainder is of unknown origin. That table is the source of V, J and clone size, and D and trimming were worked out from the DNA. The sample yields 24,000 or so clones; roughly 94% were counted once. Around 2.2% of the sample is in the top ten clones.

Participants were included only if at least one PBMC sample before ART initiation and at least two post-ART samples were available. All participants with HIV were treated in the United States of America. Before DNA extraction, cryopreserved samples of 1-10 million PBMC were thawed and then washed. At the time of the earliest PBMC sample, participants with HIV were aged between about 20 and 55 years. Each participant contributed PBMC samples from 1-4 timepoints before ART initiation and 2-8 timepoints after ART initiation, with a median of 7 samples. Serial HIV viral load, CD4+ T-cell count, ART history and demographic data were obtained for every participant. Genomic DNA was extracted from unsorted PBMC with a Qiagen kit on a QIAcube, with processing performed in batches of 12 samples. Sample: unsorted PBMCs, taken just over 4.8 years after starting antiretroviral therapy. The origin of this receptor is a woman aged 45 to 65 with HIV.

Read as DNA, the sequence is TGTGCCAGCAGCCCCGGACAGGGAGGTTACACCTTC. This translates into CASSPGQGGYTF. Recombination joined TRBV5-4 with TRBJ1-2, with 8 bases in between that match TRBD1. Measured from the cysteine to the phenylalanine, the CDR3 is 12 residues long. Just the 36-base CDR3 DNA is kept, in frame starting at base 1. Germline trimming: 4 bases from V, 11 bases from J; junction bases outside gene matches: 7. The germline V gene (reference sequence) specifies SGHNT as CDR1 and YYREEE as CDR2.